The clone carrying this T cell receptor (beta chain) was counted ten times or more. As for time point: patch test 3, about 24 weeks after DPC sensitization. The treatment here: therapeutic diphenylcyclopropenone sensitization with weekly scalp DPC. It was unfractionated whole blood from which total RNA was extracted. Blood draws came before every patch-test application. Each donor was an alopecia patient between 18 and 70 years of age who qualified for DPC. This entry belongs to a study of human T cells and chemical hapten exposure. As for the study in general: Alopecia areata, totalis or universalis affected patients, mainly female.

Between the trimmed V and J ends, which lost 5 bases and 4 bases, there was a span of 11 bases. The CDR3 is 14 amino acids. Germline CDR1 SGHTA, CDR2 FQGNSA. How the authors handled the data: Counts of TCRs in each sample centred on a median of approximately 96,000 and extended from about 20,000 to 690,000. TCRdb reprocessed the RACE reads with MiXCR, giving one entry per CDR3 protein. These V and J calls are TCRdb output, not the study's own analysis. The sample contains roughly 38,000 distinct CDR3 sequences, around 9.5% of which appear only once. The specimen was whole blood, collected in connection with sensitization to the hapten diphenylcyclopropenone (DPC). The receptor was isolated from a man aged 45-60 years with alopecia areata. Some clones in this sample may be carry-over from other donors' samples. J is TRBJ1-4 and V is TRBV7-2, with D unclear. The CDR3 is CASSPEQNNEKLFF. The DNA for the CDR3 is TGTGCCAGCAGCCCAGAACAAAATAATGAAAAACTGTTTTTT.